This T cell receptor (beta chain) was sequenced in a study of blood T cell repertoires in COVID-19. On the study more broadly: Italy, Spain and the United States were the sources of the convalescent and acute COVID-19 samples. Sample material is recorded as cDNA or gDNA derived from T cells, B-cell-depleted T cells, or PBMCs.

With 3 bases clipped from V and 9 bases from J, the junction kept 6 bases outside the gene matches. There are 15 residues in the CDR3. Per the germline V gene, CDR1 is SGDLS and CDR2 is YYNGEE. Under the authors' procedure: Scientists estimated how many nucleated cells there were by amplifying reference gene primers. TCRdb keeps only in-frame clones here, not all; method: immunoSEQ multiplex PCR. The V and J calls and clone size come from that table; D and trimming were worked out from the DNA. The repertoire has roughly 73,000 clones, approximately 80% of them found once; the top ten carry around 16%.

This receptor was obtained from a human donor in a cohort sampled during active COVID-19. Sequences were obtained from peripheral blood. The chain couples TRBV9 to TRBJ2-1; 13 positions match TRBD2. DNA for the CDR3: TGTGCCAGCAGCGCCAGGACTAGCGGGAGTGCTGAGCAGTTCTTC. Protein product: CASSARTSGSAEQFF.